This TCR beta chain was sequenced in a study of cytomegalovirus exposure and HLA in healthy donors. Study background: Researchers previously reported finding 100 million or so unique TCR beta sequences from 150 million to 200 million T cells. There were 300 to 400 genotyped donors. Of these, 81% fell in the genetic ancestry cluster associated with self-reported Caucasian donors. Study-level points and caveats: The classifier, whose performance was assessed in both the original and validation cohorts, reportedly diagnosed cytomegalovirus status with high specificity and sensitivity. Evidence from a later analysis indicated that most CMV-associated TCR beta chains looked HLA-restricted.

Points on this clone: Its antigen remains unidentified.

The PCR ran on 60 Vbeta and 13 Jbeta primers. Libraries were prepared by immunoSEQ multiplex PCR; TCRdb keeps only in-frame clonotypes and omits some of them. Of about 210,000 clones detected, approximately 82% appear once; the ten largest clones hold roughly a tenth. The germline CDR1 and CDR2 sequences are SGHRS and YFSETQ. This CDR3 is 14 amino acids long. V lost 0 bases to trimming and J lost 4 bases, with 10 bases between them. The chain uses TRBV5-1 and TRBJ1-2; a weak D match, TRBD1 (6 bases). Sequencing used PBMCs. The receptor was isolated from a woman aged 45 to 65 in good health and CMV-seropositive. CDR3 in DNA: TGCGCCAGCAGCTTGGATGGGACAATCTATGGCTACACCTTC. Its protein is CASSLDGTIYGYTF. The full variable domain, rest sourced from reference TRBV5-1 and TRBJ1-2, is KAGVTQTPRYLIKTRGQQVTLSCSPISGHRSVSWYQQTPGQGLQFLFEYFSETQRNKGNFPGRFSGRQFSNSRSEMNVSTLELGDSALYLCASSLDGTIYGYTFGSGTRLTVV.